Following are 14 T cell receptor beta chains from one sample sequenced in a study of CD8 T cells in Susac syndrome. Random hexamers were used to reverse transcribe 0.5 to 1 ug of RNA. Using its own MiXCR run on the immunoSEQ multiplex PCR reads, TCRdb lists one record per CDR3 protein. In the table there are approximately 150,000 distinct CDR3 sequences, approximately 95% of which are singletons. Sequenced: CD4+ T cells from PBMCs. These receptor sequences come from a human donor with multiple sclerosis.

The gene calls are TRBV29-1 and TRBJ2-7; possible D gene TRBD1, 5 bases. The CDR3 consists of 14 residues. V was clipped by 4 bases and J by 0 bases, with 13 bases between them. Germline CDR1 reads SQVTM; CDR2 reads ANQGSEA. DNA of the CDR3: TGCAGCGTTGTAGGGCAGGGTAGCTCCTACGAGCAGTACTTC. Translation gives CSVVGQGSSYEQYF.

The chain couples TRBV12-3 or TRBV12-4 to TRBJ2-5; D gene ambiguous. Trimming took off 6 bases at V and 5 bases at J, with 10 bases between the two ends. The CDR3 is 12 residues long. CDR3 in amino acids: CASSLTMETQYF. The DNA of the CDR3 is TGTGCCAGCAGCTTGACGATGGAGACCCAGTACTTC.

V is TRBV9 and J is TRBJ2-1; D could derive from TRBD1 or TRBD2 (5 bases each). Germline V gives CDR1 SGDLS, CDR2 YYNGEE. With 3 bases removed from V and 1 base from J, the gap between germline ends came to 14 bases. The CDR3 consists of 16 residues. CDR3 protein: CASSGGTKASYNEQFF. In DNA, the CDR3 is TGTGCCAGCAGCGGAGGGACGAAGGCTTCCTACAATGAGCAGTTCTTC.

V and J are TRBV4-1 and TRBJ2-1, with 8 bases identical to TRBD2. CDR1 is MGHRA and CDR2 is YSYEKL in the germline V gene. The V gene end was trimmed by 3 bases and the J gene end by 5 bases; junction bases not matched to a gene: 3. The CDR3 runs to 14 residues. CDR3 in amino acids: CASSQGTRDNEQFF. The CDR3 DNA reads as TGCGCCAGCAGCCAGGGGACTAGGGACAATGAGCAGTTCTTC.

J is TRBJ1-2 and V is TRBV12-3 or TRBV12-4; unclear D gene. The V end was cut by 7 bases, the J end by 7 bases, with 16 bases between. There are 13 residues in the CDR3. Here the CDR3 DNA reads TGTGCCAGCACCCCCCGTCGGTCGGGTGGCTACACCTTC. This codes for CASTPRRSGGYTF.

CDR3 in amino acids: CASSPGDRTGNTIYF. CDR3 sequence (DNA): TGTGCCAGCAGTCCCGGGGACAGGACTGGAAACACCATATATTTT. The chain carries TRBV12-3 or TRBV12-4 and TRBJ1-3, with TRBD1 matching 8 bases. The CDR3 is 15 amino acids. J was trimmed by 2 bases and V by 5 bases; bases with no gene match: 5.

V gene TRBV9 combines with J gene TRBJ2-3; D possibly corresponds to TRBD1 (6 bases). The ends were cut back, 4 bases at V and 1 base at J, with 16 bases in the middle. From germline, CDR1 is SGDLS and CDR2 YYNGEE. CDR3 length equals 16 residues. DNA for the CDR3: TGTGCCAGCAGCTCCCCGACAGGACTCCGCACAGATACGCAGTATTTT. It is translated as CASSSPTGLRTDTQYF.

The chain couples TRBV7-9 to TRBJ2-3, with TRBD2 matching 13 bases. The CDR3 has 15 amino acids. The V segment lost 5 bases and the J segment 1 base; nucleotides outside the gene matches: 0. Germline V gene sequence: CDR1 SEHNR, CDR2 FQNEAQ (reference sequence). The CDR3, as DNA: TGTGCCAGCAGCGGGACTAGCGGGGGCACAGATACGCAGTATTTT. It yields the protein CASSGTSGGTDTQYF.

The chain links TRBV29-1 to TRBJ1-2, with D perhaps TRBD1 (5 bases). Trimming shortened V by 4 bases and J by 5 bases, and 8 bases separated the two germline ends. The CDR3 consists of 11 residues. Germline loops: CDR1 SQVTM, CDR2 ANQGSEA. The CDR3, as DNA: TGCAGCGTTGTTTGGGGGTATGGCTACACCTTC. Its protein is CSVVWGYGYTF.

This clonotype was recorded only once. This chain uses TRBV3-1 with TRBJ2-5, with 11 bases aligning to TRBD2. The germline CDR1 and CDR2 sequences are LGHDT and YNNKEL (reference sequence). V was pared by 1 base and J by 1 base, with 8 bases of the junction left unmatched. CDR3 length: 18 residues. In DNA, the CDR3 is TGTGCCAGCAGCCAAGCGTGGAGAACTAGCGGGGGCCAAGAGACCCAGTACTTC. Translating gives CASSQAWRTSGGQETQYF.

The chain combines TRBV20-1 with TRBJ1-2; D is uncertain. This CDR3 region has 11 residues. Germline CDR1 is DFQATT and CDR2 is SNEGSKA (reference sequence). The V end lost 1 base, the J end lost 7 bases, and 7 bases lay between the germline ends. The CDR3 nucleotides are TGCAGTGCTAGAGTGAAGCTTGGCTACACCTTC. It yields the protein CSARVKLGYTF.

J is TRBJ2-7 and V is TRBV7-8; possibly TRBD2 for D (6 bases). This CDR3 spans 15 amino acids. Trimming pared 8 bases from V and 2 bases from J, leaving 19 bases between. CDR1 and CDR2 from the germline V gene are SGHVS and FQNEAQ. CDR3: CASVQREDSPYEQYF. The CDR3 DNA is TGTGCCAGCGTACAAAGGGAGGATTCTCCCTACGAGCAGTACTTC.

The gene calls are TRBV7-9 and TRBJ1-2; weak D call: TRBD1 (5 bases). The germline gives CDR1 SEHNR, CDR2 FQNEAQ (reference sequence). V was pared by 5 bases and J by 8 bases, with 24 bases between. The length of the CDR3 is 16 residues. CDR3 DNA sequence: TGTGCCAGCAGCCCTCACACTATCGGGACTGAGGACGGCTACACCTTC. It yields the protein CASSPHTIGTEDGYTF.

The gene calls are TRBV30 and TRBJ1-2; D call uncertain. This CDR3 comprises 13 residues. V gave up 2 bases and J gave up 2 bases, with 9 bases separating them. Per the germline V gene, CDR1 is GTSNPN and CDR2 is SVGIG (reference sequence). In DNA, the CDR3 is TGTGCCTGGAGTCCACCGGGAAACTATGGCTACACCTTC. This translates into CAWSPPGNYGYTF.